This is a list of T cell receptor beta chains from one sample in a study of control samples from healthy donors and cancer patients. Some clones are missing from TCRdb's copy, which holds only in-frame ones; the method was immunoSEQ multiplex PCR. Of about 98,000 clones in the sample, roughly 86% were seen once. Sequenced sample: blood. These receptors all stem from a man between 60 and 75 years old in good health. Both conserved end residues are part of each CDR3. D genes are given only for firm matches. Size is stated for part of the rows, as once, few or many counts, or as a class when the clone is expanded.

d_call clone_size cdr3_length j_call v_call cdr3_nt cdr3_aa
NA NA 17 TRBJ2-3 TRBV7-8 TGTGCCAGCAGCTTAGCATGGCAGGGGAGGGCCCTGGATACGCAGTATTTT CASSLAWQGRALDTQYF
NA NA 13 TRBJ2-3 TRBV18 TGTGCCAGCTCACCCCAGGGGACAGATACGCAGTATTTT CASSPQGTDTQYF
TRBD1 NA 14 TRBJ1-5 TRBV6-5 TGTGCCAGCAGGGCCACAGGGGACAATCAGCCCCAGCATTTT CASRATGDNQPQHF
TRBD2 NA 15 TRBJ2-5 TRBV3-1/TRBV3-2 TGTGCCAGCAGCCAGACCGGGACTAGCTTGGAGACCCAGTACTTC CASSQTGTSLETQYF
NA few 14 TRBJ1-6 TRBV7-9 TGTGCCAGCAGCGCGACGGGGGGTCCTGGTTCCCTCCACTTT CASSATGGPGSLHF
NA NA 13 TRBJ1-2 TRBV24-1 TGTGCCACCAGCGCCGGGGGGTCCTATGGCTACACCTTC CATSAGGSYGYTF
NA NA 11 TRBJ2-2 TRBV12-3/TRBV12-4 TGTGCCAGCAGCCGTACCGGGGAGCTGTTTTTT CASSRTGELFF
NA NA 16 TRBJ2-1 TRBV10-3 TGTGCCATCAGTGAGCCAACGGGACTCGTGGGAGATGAGCAGTTCTTC CAISEPTGLVGDEQFF
NA NA 15 TRBJ2-3 TRBV10-1 TGCGCCAGCAGTGAGTCTTTGACTGTCACAGATACGCAGTATTTT CASSESLTVTDTQYF
NA NA 14 TRBJ2-7 TRBV4-1 TGCGCCAGCAGCCCCACTAAGACCTTCTACGAGCAGTACTTC CASSPTKTFYEQYF
NA NA 15 TRBJ2-1 TRBV6-5 TGTGCCAGCAAGGCCGAGACGGGCTCCTACAATGAGCAGTTCTTC CASKAETGSYNEQFF
NA NA 14 TRBJ2-7 TRBV2 TGTGCCTCTCAGGCGGGACAGTCTGTTGACGAGCAGTACTTC CASQAGQSVDEQYF
TRBD2 NA 18 TRBJ2-2 TRBV7-9 TGTGCCAGCATCCTCCAGGGTCTAGCGGGTGATAACACCGGGGAGCTGTTTTTT CASILQGLAGDNTGELFF
TRBD1 NA 15 TRBJ1-1 TRBV7-9 TGTGCCAGCAGCTTTGGGAGACAGGGCCTCTCTGAAGCTTTCTTT CASSFGRQGLSEAFF
TRBD2 few 15 TRBJ2-1 TRBV6-1 TGTGCCAGCAGTGAAAGTAGCGGGGGCTACAATGAGCAGTTCTTC CASSESSGGYNEQFF
NA NA 15 TRBJ2-6 TRBV20-1 TGCAGTGCTAGTGGGTATAGCTCTGGGGCCAACGTCCTGACTTTC CSASGYSSGANVLTF
NA NA 13 TRBJ2-2 TRBV28 TGTGCCAGCAGTTTGGTGGAAACCGGGGAGCTGTTTTTT CASSLVETGELFF
NA NA 18 TRBJ1-2 TRBV4-1 TGCGCCAGCAGCCGGGAGGTAGGCAGGTCGCAATTCAACTATGGCTACACCTTC CASSREVGRSQFNYGYTF
NA NA 15 TRBJ2-7 TRBV7-9 TGTGCCAGCAGCCCCAGGGGCGCCAGCTCCTACGAGCAGTACTTC CASSPRGASSYEQYF
NA NA 16 TRBJ1-2 TRBV4-1 TGCGCCAGCAGCCAAGATTGGGGGGAATCGCACTATGGCTACACCTTC CASSQDWGESHYGYTF
NA few 15 TRBJ2-1 TRBV6-5 TGTGCCAGCAGTTACGGAACAGGACAGTACAATGAGCAGTTCTTC CASSYGTGQYNEQFF
TRBD2 NA 16 TRBJ2-1 TRBV7-8 TGTGCCAGCAGCCCTACGAACGAGCGGGGGACGGGGGTGCAGTTCTTC CASSPTNERGTGVQFF
NA NA 16 TRBJ1-1 TRBV6-6 TGTGCCAGCAGTTACTCGATAGGCAGACGGAACACTGAAGCTTTCTTT CASSYSIGRRNTEAFF
NA NA 14 TRBJ1-5 TRBV19 TGTGCCAGTAAATCCGTAGGGGCCCGTCAGCCCCAGCATTTT CASKSVGARQPQHF
TRBD2 NA 15 TRBJ2-3 TRBV13 TGTGCCAGCAGCCTGGGACTACCAAGCACAGATACGCAGTATTTT CASSLGLPSTDTQYF
NA NA 11 TRBJ2-7 TRBV20-1 TGCAGTGTTAAGGGCCCCCACGAGCAGTACTTC CSVKGPHEQYF
NA NA 15 TRBJ2-7 TRBV4-1 TGCGCCAGCAGCCAAGGAGGGGACACCGCCTACGAGCAGTACTTC CASSQGGDTAYEQYF